One and the same sample provided the 28 T cell receptor beta chains below, sequenced in a study of shared clonotypes between healthy human individuals (dated by TCRdb to 2020 to 2022). Library method: the immunoSEQ multiplex PCR assay. TCRdb mirrors the immuneACCESS table, restricted to in-frame sequences. Some clones are absent from its copies; in checked studies, under half trace to an unresolved V gene, and the reason for the others is unknown. In all, the sample holds 2 million to 2.5 million clones, and almost 96% of those were seen once. The biggest ten clones account for 0.1% to 0.15% of the sample. Sequencing used naive CD4+ T cells sorted from blood. In light of the paper, this sample's cell subset or site label describes: CD45RA+ positively selected. These receptors all stem from a man between 18 and 35 years old in good health.

The rearrangement joins TRBV23-1 to TRBJ2-3, with TRBD2 matching 8 bases. TRBV23-1 is identified as an open reading frame with a role that is uncertain. The CDR3 totals 15 residues. Unmatched junction bases numbered 3, after V lost 0 bases and J lost 4 bases. For the CDR3, the DNA is TGCGCCAGCAGTCAATCGGGACTAGACGCAGATACGCAGTATTTT. This gives the protein CASSQSGLDADTQYF.

The rearrangement links TRBV6-1 to TRBJ2-4, with 7 positions matching TRBD1. After removal of 4 bases from V and 7 bases from J, the junction contained 4 bases not matched to a gene. The CDR3 totals 13 residues. Looked up from germline, CDR1 is MNHNS and CDR2 is SASEGT. CDR3 amino acids: CASSGQGGNIQYF. The CDR3 DNA follows: TGTGCCAGCAGTGGACAGGGCGGTAACATTCAGTACTTC.

The J gene is TRBJ2-7, the V gene TRBV7-8; 9 bases are a match to TRBD2. This CDR3 region has 16 residues. Germline V gene sequence: CDR1 SGHVS, CDR2 FQNEAQ. Germline trimming cut 1 base from V and 4 bases from J; bases unmatched to any gene: 8. For the CDR3, the DNA is TGTGCCAGCAGCTTAGTCGCGGGAGGGCCTAGGTACGAGCAGTACTTC. It codes for CASSLVAGGPRYEQYF.

This clone was seen a single time. The J gene is TRBJ1-3, the V gene TRBV6-1; D not resolved. CDR1 is MNHNS, CDR2 SASEGT, per germline. The CDR3 is 15 amino acids. The V end lost 1 base, the J end lost 0 bases, and 7 bases lay between the germline ends. The CDR3 coding sequence is TGTGCCAGCAGTGAAGGGCACTACTCTGGAAACACCATATATTTT. Translated: CASSEGHYSGNTIYF.

Of note for this clone: The sample has other DNA sequences that encode this CDR3 too. CDR3 protein: CASRGGANTGELFF. The CDR3 DNA sequence: TGTGCCAGCAGGGGGGGTGCGAACACCGGGGAGCTGTTTTTT. V usage is TRBV2 and J usage is TRBJ2-2, with D possibly being TRBD2 (6 bases). The CDR3 totals 14 residues. Germline-derived CDR1 and CDR2 are SNHLY and FYNNEI. The germline V and J ends were trimmed by 6 bases and 0 bases, with 8 bases remaining between them. Complete variable domain (other parts from reference TRBV2 and TRBJ2-2): EPEVTQTPSHQVTQMGQEVILRCVPISNHLYFYWYRQILGQKVEFLVSFYNNEISEKSEIFDDQFSVERPDGSNFTLKIRSTKLEDSAMYFCASRGGANTGELFFGEGSRLTVL.

The chain links TRBV29-1 to TRBJ2-5; 8 nucleotides line up with TRBD1. The CDR3 runs 13 residues. Germline lookup yields CDR1 SQVTM and CDR2 ANQGSEA. V shed 4 bases, J shed 5 bases, and the junction held 6 bases outside the gene matches. In DNA form, the CDR3 reads TGCAGCGTTGTGATCAGGGGGCGTGAGACCCAGTACTTC. Protein: CSVVIRGRETQYF.

V gene TRBV14 combines with J gene TRBJ1-1, with D uncertain. Trimming removed 4 bases at V and 0 bases at J, with 6 bases between. The CDR3 loop spans 13 amino acids. Germline CDR1 and CDR2: SGHDN and FVKESK. The CDR3 DNA reads TGTGCCAGCAGCCTCAACATGAACACTGAAGCTTTCTTT. Its translation: CASSLNMNTEAFF.

The chain links TRBV29-1 to TRBJ2-1; D ambiguous. Trimming shortened V by 6 bases and J by 7 bases, and 10 bases separated the two germline ends. This CDR3 is built from 11 residues. Germline assignment: CDR1 SQVTM and CDR2 ANQGSEA. Here the CDR3 DNA reads TGCAGCGTCGTCGATGGGAATGAGCAGTTCTTC. Protein sequence: CSVVDGNEQFF.

The chain couples TRBV27 to TRBJ2-7, with 10 bases that match TRBD2. The CDR3 is 14 amino acids. The germline V gene encodes CDR1 MNHEY and CDR2 SMNVEV (reference sequence). The junction had 5 bases not matched to a gene; V was cut back by 7 bases and J by 2 bases. CDR3 nucleotides: TGTGCCAGCACTAGGACTAGCGGCGCCTACGAGCAGTACTTC. Translated, it gives CASTRTSGAYEQYF.

The V and J genes are TRBV6-1 and TRBJ2-3, with D unclear. The CDR3 contains 14 residues. CDR1 is MNHNS, CDR2 SASEGT, per germline. V lost 2 bases to trimming and J lost 0 bases, with 6 bases between them. This CDR3 reads CASSEMVSTDTQYF. The CDR3 DNA is TGTGCCAGCAGTGAAATGGTCAGCACAGATACGCAGTATTTT.

The gene calls are TRBV11-3 and TRBJ2-7; D not certain. Germline V gene sequence: CDR1 SGHNT, CDR2 YENEEA. V was trimmed by 2 bases and J by 0 bases, leaving 5 bases between them. The CDR3 runs to 13 residues. CDR3 sequence reads: CASSLPLSYEQYF. The CDR3 bases are TGTGCCAGCAGCTTACCCCTCTCCTACGAGCAGTACTTC.

This rearrangement joins TRBV7-2 to TRBJ2-3; 10 bases are shared with TRBD2. Germline lookup yields CDR1 SGHTA and CDR2 FQGNSA. V dropped 2 bases and J dropped 3; count of bases not matched to a gene: 2. This CDR3 is 15 amino acids long. In DNA, the CDR3 is TGTGCCAGCAGCTTATCTAGCGGGAGAACAGATACGCAGTATTTT. Translating it yields CASSLSSGRTDTQYF.

This chain joins TRBV28 and TRBJ1-2, with D possibly TRBD1 on 5 matching bases. Germline values: CDR1 MDHEN, CDR2 SYDVKM. Trimming removed 10 bases from V and 6 bases from J, with 15 bases in between. The CDR3 runs to 12 residues. The CDR3 spells CATRDSANGYTF. The CDR3 region has the DNA TGTGCCACCCGGGACTCGGCGAATGGCTACACCTTC.

The chain has TRBV28 and TRBJ1-4; 11 bases are a match to TRBD1. Losses at the gene ends were 8 bases for V and 8 bases for J; bases not matched to a gene: 4. Looked up from germline, CDR1 is MDHEN and CDR2 is SYDVKM. This CDR3 contains 13 residues. This CDR3 is CASRGQGEEKLFF. In DNA, the CDR3 is TGTGCCAGCCGGGGACAGGGGGAGGAAAAACTGTTTTTT.

J is TRBJ1-6 and V is TRBV2; D possibly corresponds to TRBD1 (5 bases). V was cut by 0 bases and J by 3 bases, with 9 bases left in between. The CDR3 is 16 residues long. In germline, CDR1 is SNHLY, CDR2 FYNNEI. CDR3 nucleotides: TGTGCCAGCAGTGAAGCAGGGGACGGCTATAATTCACCCCTCCACTTT. It codes for CASSEAGDGYNSPLHF.

The CDR3 loop is CASSLSDGGRRETQYF. The CDR3 region has the DNA TGTGCCAGCAGCCTATCGGATGGGGGGCGCAGAGAGACCCAGTACTTC. This chain connects TRBV7-9 to TRBJ2-5, with D perhaps being TRBD1 or TRBD2 (6 bases each). The CDR3 contains 16 residues. The germline V gene has CDR1 SEHNR and CDR2 FQNEAQ (reference sequence). Deletions cut 5 bases from V and 4 bases from J, with 20 bases between.

About this clone itself: The sample holds other DNA sequences that translate to the same CDR3. The V call is TRBV2, the J call TRBJ1-1; 10 bases are shared with TRBD1. With V trimmed by 8 bases and J by 2 bases, 2 bases remained unmatched. CDR3 size: 13 residues. Germline CDR1 and CDR2: SNHLY and FYNNEI. CDR3 in DNA: TGTGCCAGCGGGGACAGGGGAAACACTGAAGCTTTCTTT. Amino acid sequence: CASGDRGNTEAFF.

The table lists this clone with a count of one. This chain connects TRBV30 to TRBJ2-3, with D uncertain. Germline V gives CDR1 GTSNPN, CDR2 SVGIG (reference sequence). V lost 1 base to trimming and J lost 0 bases, with 11 bases between them. This CDR3 contains 15 residues. The CDR3 bases are TGTGCCTGGAGTGGGATAGTTGTTAGCACAGATACGCAGTATTTT. It yields the protein CAWSGIVVSTDTQYF.

The V call is TRBV2, the J call TRBJ2-7; 7 bases match TRBD1. Germline trimming cut 3 bases from V and 3 bases from J; bases unmatched to any gene: 8. CDR3 length: 15 residues. Germline loops: CDR1 SNHLY, CDR2 FYNNEI. This chain's CDR3 is CASSDFTAGGYEQYF. The CDR3 DNA reads TGTGCCAGCAGTGACTTTACGGCAGGGGGCTACGAGCAGTACTTC.

This clone was seen a few times. Other DNA sequences in this specimen translate into the identical CDR3. The chain combines TRBV7-9 with TRBJ2-3; 8 nucleotides match TRBD2. Germline assignment: CDR1 SEHNR and CDR2 FQNEAQ (reference sequence). Germline trimming cut 5 bases from V and 1 base from J; bases unmatched to any gene: 2. The CDR3 is made up of 14 amino acids. CDR3 sequence (DNA): TGTGCCAGCAGCCTTAGCGGGGGCACAGATACGCAGTATTTT. It codes for CASSLSGGTDTQYF.

This chain uses TRBV29-1 with TRBJ2-5; 7 bases agree with TRBD1. This CDR3 is 12 amino acids long. Looked up from germline, CDR1 is SQVTM and CDR2 is ANQGSEA. V trimming: 3 bases; J trimming: 5 bases; junction bases outside the gene matches: 3. This CDR3 is CSVDRGMETQYF. The DNA for the CDR3 is TGCAGCGTTGACAGGGGGATGGAGACCCAGTACTTC.

The chain combines TRBV6-6 with TRBJ1-1; 8 nucleotides agree with TRBD1. Germline V lookup: CDR1 MNHNY, CDR2 SVGAGI (reference sequence). V lost 7 bases to trimming and J lost 1 base; unmatched junction nucleotides: 8. The CDR3 runs 15 residues. The CDR3 here is CASNLRQGPNTEAFF. The DNA of the CDR3 is TGTGCCAGCAACCTAAGACAGGGGCCGAACACTGAAGCTTTCTTT.

The chain employs TRBV9 and TRBJ2-7, with TRBD2 matching 7 bases. J lost 0 bases, V lost 4 bases, and 4 bases had no gene match. The CDR3 is 14 amino acids. The V gene's germline CDR1 is SGDLS and CDR2 YYNGEE. This CDR3 is CASSSLAGSYEQYF. CDR3 DNA sequence: TGTGCCAGCAGCTCTTTAGCGGGCTCCTACGAGCAGTACTTC.

The chain couples TRBV30 to TRBJ2-5; a possible D gene is TRBD1 (5 bases). V lost 0 bases and J 3 bases, leaving 11 bases between the germline ends. The CDR3 covers 14 residues. Germline CDR1 and CDR2: GTSNPN and SVGIG (reference sequence). This CDR3 reads CAWSVLQGKETQYF. The DNA of the CDR3 is TGTGCCTGGAGTGTCCTTCAGGGAAAAGAGACCCAGTACTTC.

The V call is TRBV6-1, the J call TRBJ2-7; D is uncertain. CDR1 is MNHNS and CDR2 is SASEGT in the germline V gene. The CDR3 consists of 12 residues. The ends were cut back, 7 bases at V and 4 bases at J, with 11 bases in the middle. The DNA of the CDR3 is TGTGCCAGCAATCATCCATTGTACGAGCAGTACTTC. It translates to CASNHPLYEQYF.

This chain uses TRBV28 with TRBJ1-2; D unresolved. Germline assignment: CDR1 MDHEN and CDR2 SYDVKM. V was pared by 4 bases and J by 7 bases, with 7 bases between. CDR3 size: 11 residues. CDR3 sequence (DNA): TGTGCCAGCAGTTCTAATCTTGGCTACACCTTC. Amino acids: CASSSNLGYTF.

J is TRBJ2-1 and V is TRBV18; tentatively, D is TRBD2 (5 bases). CDR1 and CDR2 from the germline V gene are KGHSH and LQKENI. The CDR3 runs to 15 residues. Trimming took off 0 bases at V and 10 bases at J, with 16 bases between the two ends. CDR3 residues: CASSPPGMNGGEQFF. The CDR3 DNA reads as TGTGCCAGCTCACCACCAGGGATGAACGGCGGGGAGCAGTTCTTC.

The gene calls are TRBV20-1 and TRBJ1-4; D is ambiguous. This CDR3 is built from 10 residues. The V gene lost 0 bases and the J gene lost 13 bases, with 6 bases spanning the gap. CDR1 and CDR2 (germline): DFQATT, SNEGSKA (reference sequence). CDR3 bases: TGCAGTGCTAGAGATATGTCACTGTTTTTT. Its translation is CSARDMSLFF.